This T cell receptor (beta chain) was recovered during a study of blood T cell repertoires in COVID-19. For the study at large: Acute-phase and convalescent COVID-19 samples originated in the United States, Italy and Spain.

In the source study's methods: Amplification with reference gene primers provided the estimates of nucleated cell counts. Assay used: immunoSEQ multiplex PCR; TCRdb lists only in-frame clones, some missing. V, J and clone size reflect that table, while D and trimming were determined from the DNA. The sample lists about 380,000 clones; more than 70% were seen once. The length of the CDR3 is 13 residues. Germline V gene sequence: CDR1 WSHSY, CDR2 SAAADI. The germline V and J ends were trimmed by 2 bases and 4 bases, with 8 bases remaining between them. The study drew participants aged about 18 to 95 years from 20 to 30 US areas. Cohort placement rested on clinical history that participants reported themselves.

This TCR was recovered from a young man who had recovered from COVID-19. J is TRBJ1-2 and V is TRBV10-2; D might be TRBD1 (5 bases). Sequencing was performed on PBMCs or T cells enriched from blood (not recorded which). The CDR3 is CASSERGPYGYTF. In nucleotides, the CDR3 is TGCGCCAGCAGTGAGAGGGGTCCCTATGGCTACACCTTC.